What follows are 6 T cell receptor beta chains derived from one specimen sequenced in a study of a mutant IDH1 vaccine in newly diagnosed glioma. Sequencing used immunoSEQ multiplex PCR; TCRdb keeps in-frame clones, though not all of them. The sample consists of roughly 50,000 clones, approximately 80% of them appearing once. Time point specified: week 35, safety follow-up. Vaccinated patients received 300 ug of mutant IDH1 20-mer peptide per dose, with topical imiquimod. Their specific antigens are unknown. The sequenced sample was PBMCs, obtained from a glioma patient whose treatment included an IDH1 peptide vaccine. Source of these receptors: a woman aged 18-29 years with glioma.

J is TRBJ1-3 and V is TRBV7-2; D possibly corresponds to TRBD1 (5 bases). Between the trimmed V and J ends, which lost 1 base and 0 bases, there was a span of 10 bases. The CDR3 is 16 residues long. Germline CDR1 SGHTA, CDR2 FQGNSA. DNA for the CDR3: TGTGCCAGCAGCTTAGGGGGGGGACCCTCTGGAAACACCATATATTTT. This sequence encodes CASSLGGGPSGNTIYF.

The chain links TRBV7-3 to TRBJ2-1; D not resolved. The germline CDR1 and CDR2 sequences are SGHTA and FQGTGA. The CDR3 runs to 14 residues. The germline V and J ends were trimmed by 2 bases and 5 bases, with 10 bases remaining between them. The CDR3 loop reads CASSLDTLNNEQFF. The CDR3 nucleotides are TGTGCCAGCAGCTTAGATACCCTAAACAATGAGCAGTTCTTC.

This clone was recorded a few times. The chain uses TRBV6-1 and TRBJ2-1; D is ambiguous. CDR1 MNHNS and CDR2 SASEGT come from the germline V gene. There are 15 residues in the CDR3. Trimming pared 7 bases from V and 0 bases from J, leaving 13 bases between. CDR3 in amino acids: CASTTNGDSYNEQFF. The CDR3 nucleotides are TGTGCCAGCACCACGAATGGGGACTCCTACAATGAGCAGTTCTTC.

J is TRBJ2-7 and V is TRBV5-1, with D unresolved. Trimming stripped 4 bases from V and 3 bases from J, with 17 bases between. This CDR3 has 15 residues. Germline-derived CDR1 and CDR2 are SGHRS and YFSETQ. CDR3 bases: TGCGCCAGCAGCGTGTCCACGGCACCTAACTACGAGCAGTACTTC. Its protein product is CASSVSTAPNYEQYF.

This rearrangement joins TRBV5-1 to TRBJ2-7, with D perhaps being TRBD1 or TRBD2 (5 bases each). Germline CDR1 is SGHRS and CDR2 is YFSETQ. This CDR3 is 13 amino acids long. Trimming stripped 4 bases from V and 3 bases from J, with 11 bases between. CDR3 sequence (DNA): TGCGCCAGCAGCAGGGACGGCGGCTACGAGCAGTACTTC. Translated: CASSRDGGYEQYF.

This clone was picked up a small number of times. This chain joins TRBV9 and TRBJ2-7; TRBD1 is a possible D gene (6 bases). CDR1 is SGDLS and CDR2 is YYNGEE in the germline V gene. V gave up 1 base and J gave up 5 bases, with 16 bases separating them. The CDR3 is made up of 15 amino acids. The CDR3 here is CASSVSPDSPNEQYF. The DNA for the CDR3 is TGTGCCAGCAGCGTAAGTCCGGACAGTCCCAACGAGCAGTACTTC.